This entry concerns a single TCR beta chain. Its antigen is undetermined. The data stem from a study of T cell responses to AZD1222 COVID-19 vaccine. Study-level results: Within unmutated variant regions lay the reported targets of nearly half of spike-specific TCRs. AZD1222 recipients seropositive at baseline numbered only six or seven. It was only after the peak T cell response that any repertoires were sampled. The donors showed a predominance of white British ancestry and of females, with possible underestimation of clonal diversity.

Libraries were prepared by immunoSEQ multiplex PCR; TCRdb keeps only in-frame clonotypes and omits some of them. Among over 100,000 clones listed, around nine tenths were seen once. Per the germline V gene, CDR1 is LGHDT and CDR2 is YNNKEL (reference sequence). V lost 0 bases and J 2 bases, leaving 9 bases between the germline ends. CDR3 length: 15 residues. The clonotype originates from an adult in good health. The V gene is TRBV3-1 (or the pseudogene TRBV3-2), the J gene TRBJ2-3; possible D gene TRBD2, 6 bases. The starting material was peripheral blood, obtained on day 0 of AZD1222 vaccination. Here the CDR3 DNA reads TGTGCCAGCAGCCAAGATGGGCGGGACACAGATACGCAGTATTTT. The encoded protein is CASSQDGRDTDTQYF.